The rows below give T cell receptor beta chains drawn from one sample of a study of neurological immune-mediated disorders. A single record per CDR3 protein comes from TCRdb applying MiXCR to the 5' RACE reads. The data show roughly 48,000 distinct CDR3 sequences, around 25% seen once. The sample was PBMCs. The source is a woman in her 70s in good health. The CDR3 runs from the conserved cysteine through the conserved F or W. A D gene is named only where the DNA matches it firmly. Expanded clones get a size class; other rows say once, few or many, or leave the size out.

d_call: NA; v_call: TRBV6-6; j_call: TRBJ1-1; clone_size: many; cdr3_nt: TGTGCCAGCAGTTACTCCCAGGTTGAAGCTTTCTTT; cdr3_aa: CASSYSQVEAFF
d_call: TRBD1; v_call: TRBV6-1; j_call: TRBJ2-7; clone_size: few; cdr3_nt: TGTGCCAGCATAAGACAGGGGTCCCACGAGCAGTACTTC; cdr3_aa: CASIRQGSHEQYF
d_call: NA; v_call: TRBV5-1; j_call: TRBJ2-7; clone_size: many; cdr3_nt: TGCGCCAGCAGCTTGTGGCAGAGCTCCTACGAGCAGTACTTC; cdr3_aa: CASSLWQSSYEQYF
d_call: NA; v_call: TRBV20-1; j_call: TRBJ2-7; clone_size: many; cdr3_nt: TGCAGTGCTAGAGAATGGGAGTCTAACGACGAGCAGTACTTC; cdr3_aa: CSAREWESNDEQYF
d_call: TRBD2; v_call: TRBV11-1; j_call: TRBJ2-1; clone_size: many; cdr3_nt: TGTGCCAACAGCCCATGGACTAGCGGTAACAATGAGCAGTTCTTC; cdr3_aa: CANSPWTSGNNEQFF
d_call: NA; v_call: TRBV27; j_call: TRBJ1-1; clone_size: many; cdr3_nt: TGTGCCAGCAAACCTTCTCGAAGGGAAACTGAAGCTTTCTTT; cdr3_aa: CASKPSRRETEAFF
d_call: NA; v_call: TRBV7-2; j_call: TRBJ2-6; clone_size: NA; cdr3_nt: TGTGCCAGCAGCTTAGTCAGGGACGGAGCTGGGGCCAACGTCCTGACTTTC; cdr3_aa: CASSLVRDGAGANVLTF
d_call: NA; v_call: TRBV4-1; j_call: TRBJ1-5; clone_size: NA; cdr3_nt: TGCGCCAGCAGCCAGGTCACGGTTGGGCTGAATAGCAATCAGCCCCAGCATTTT; cdr3_aa: CASSQVTVGLNSNQPQHF
d_call: NA; v_call: TRBV7-2; j_call: TRBJ2-3; clone_size: many; cdr3_nt: TGTGCCAGCAGCTTACTTTGGTCCACAGATACGCAGTATTTT; cdr3_aa: CASSLLWSTDTQYF
d_call: NA; v_call: TRBV5-1; j_call: TRBJ2-5; clone_size: medium-sized; cdr3_nt: TGCGCCAGCTCCACTGGACTGCTCCAAGAGACCCAGTACTTC; cdr3_aa: CASSTGLLQETQYF
d_call: TRBD2; v_call: TRBV6-5; j_call: TRBJ2-7; clone_size: NA; cdr3_nt: TGTGCCAGCAGCCCCCCGACTAGCGGGAGCGGCGAGCAGTACTTC; cdr3_aa: CASSPPTSGSGEQYF
d_call: TRBD1; v_call: TRBV5-1; j_call: TRBJ2-2; clone_size: NA; cdr3_nt: TGCGCCAGCAGCTTGCTGGGACAGCCGACCGGGGAGCTGTTTTTT; cdr3_aa: CASSLLGQPTGELFF
d_call: TRBD2; v_call: TRBV15; j_call: TRBJ2-2; clone_size: many; cdr3_nt: TGTGCCACCAAGCTAGCGGGAGAGGAGACCGGGGAGCTGTTTTTT; cdr3_aa: CATKLAGEETGELFF
d_call: NA; v_call: TRBV5-1; j_call: TRBJ2-7; clone_size: many; cdr3_nt: TGCGCCAGCAGCTTGCAGGCAGGGAGCAACGAGCAGTACTTC; cdr3_aa: CASSLQAGSNEQYF
d_call: NA; v_call: TRBV6-2/TRBV6-3; j_call: TRBJ1-5; clone_size: many; cdr3_nt: TGTGCCAGCAGTTTAGCACACGGCAATCAGCCCCAGCATTTT; cdr3_aa: CASSLAHGNQPQHF
d_call: NA; v_call: TRBV4-1; j_call: TRBJ2-1; clone_size: many; cdr3_nt: TGCGCCAGCAGCCACCCCCAGCTATCCTACAATGAGCAGTTCTTC; cdr3_aa: CASSHPQLSYNEQFF
d_call: NA; v_call: TRBV7-2; j_call: TRBJ1-2; clone_size: many; cdr3_nt: TGTGCCAGCAGCCGAACGAACACCCTAGCTAACTATGGCTACACCTTC; cdr3_aa: CASSRTNTLANYGYTF
d_call: NA; v_call: TRBV7-2; j_call: TRBJ2-5; clone_size: NA; cdr3_nt: TGTGCCAGCAGCTTCCCCCCAAGCCTATTAGAGACCCAGTACTTC; cdr3_aa: CASSFPPSLLETQYF
d_call: NA; v_call: TRBV20-1; j_call: TRBJ2-1; clone_size: many; cdr3_nt: TGCAGTGCCCCTCGCGGGACAAGTAATGAGCAGTTCTTC; cdr3_aa: CSAPRGTSNEQFF
d_call: TRBD1; v_call: TRBV5-1; j_call: TRBJ2-2; clone_size: many; cdr3_nt: TGCGCCAGCAGCCTATTCCAGGGGGAGACCGGGGAGCTGTTTTTT; cdr3_aa: CASSLFQGETGELFF